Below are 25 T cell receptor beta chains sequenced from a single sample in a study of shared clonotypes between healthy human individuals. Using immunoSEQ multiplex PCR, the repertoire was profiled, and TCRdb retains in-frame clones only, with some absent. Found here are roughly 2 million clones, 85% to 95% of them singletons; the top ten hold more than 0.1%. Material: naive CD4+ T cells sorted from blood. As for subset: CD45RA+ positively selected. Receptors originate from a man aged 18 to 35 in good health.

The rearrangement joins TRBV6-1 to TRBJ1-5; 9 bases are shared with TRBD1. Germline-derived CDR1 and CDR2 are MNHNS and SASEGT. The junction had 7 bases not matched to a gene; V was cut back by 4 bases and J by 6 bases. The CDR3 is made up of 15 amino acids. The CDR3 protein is CASSAGTGILQPQHF. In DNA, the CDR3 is TGTGCCAGCAGTGCTGGGACAGGGATCCTTCAGCCCCAGCATTTT.

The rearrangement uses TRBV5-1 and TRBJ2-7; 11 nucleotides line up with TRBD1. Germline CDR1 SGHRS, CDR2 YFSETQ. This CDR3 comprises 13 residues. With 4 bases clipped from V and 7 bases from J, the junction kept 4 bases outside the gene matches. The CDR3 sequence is CASSGQGAGEQYF. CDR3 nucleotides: TGCGCCAGCAGCGGACAGGGGGCAGGGGAGCAGTACTTC.

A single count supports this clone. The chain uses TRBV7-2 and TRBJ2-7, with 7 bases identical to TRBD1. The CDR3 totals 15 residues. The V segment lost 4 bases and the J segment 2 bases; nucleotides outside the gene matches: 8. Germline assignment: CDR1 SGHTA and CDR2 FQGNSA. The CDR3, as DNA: TGTGCCAGCAGCTCCTCCGGGACAGACACCTACGAGCAGTACTTC. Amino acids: CASSSSGTDTYEQYF.

The CDR3 DNA reads as TGTGCCAGCAGTTACTCGAAGGCAGGGGGTGGAAACACCATATATTTT. Translating gives CASSYSKAGGGNTIYF. The chain has TRBV6-6 and TRBJ1-3, with 7 bases lining up with TRBD1. Germline CDR1 is MNHNY and CDR2 is SVGAGI (reference sequence). V trimming: 0 bases; J trimming: 3 bases; junction bases outside the gene matches: 5. The CDR3 has 16 amino acids.

The CDR3 DNA reads as TGTGCCAGCTCACCACCCTCGACCAAAAGCTCCTACGAGCAGTACTTC. Its translation: CASSPPSTKSSYEQYF. The chain joins TRBV18 to TRBJ2-7, with D unresolved. This CDR3 comprises 16 residues. The V gene's germline CDR1 is KGHSH and CDR2 LQKENI. V lost 0 bases and J 0 bases, leaving 12 bases between the germline ends. Together with reference TRBV18 and TRBJ2-7, the CDR3 gives the full variable domain: NAGVMQNPRHLVRRRGQEARLRCSPMKGHSHVYWYRQLPEEGLKFMVYLQKENIIDESGMPKERFSAEFPKEGPSILRIQQVVRGDSAAYFCASSPPSTKSSYEQYFGPGTRLTVT.

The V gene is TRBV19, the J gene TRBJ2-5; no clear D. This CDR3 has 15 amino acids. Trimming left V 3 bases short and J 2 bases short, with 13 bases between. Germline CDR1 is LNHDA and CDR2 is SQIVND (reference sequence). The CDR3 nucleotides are TGTGCCAGTAGTATCCGGATAACCGAGCAAGAGACCCAGTACTTC. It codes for CASSIRITEQETQYF.

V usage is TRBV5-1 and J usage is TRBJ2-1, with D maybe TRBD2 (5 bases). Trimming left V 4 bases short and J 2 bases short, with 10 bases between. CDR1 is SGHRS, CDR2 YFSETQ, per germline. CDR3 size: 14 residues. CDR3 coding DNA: TGCGCCAGCAGCAAGGACTCTACCTACAATGAGCAGTTCTTC. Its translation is CASSKDSTYNEQFF.

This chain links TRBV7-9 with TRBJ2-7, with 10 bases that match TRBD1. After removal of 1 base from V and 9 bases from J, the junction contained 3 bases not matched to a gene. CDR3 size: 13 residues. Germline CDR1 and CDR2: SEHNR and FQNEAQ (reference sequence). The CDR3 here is CASSLGGQGWQYF. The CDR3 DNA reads TGTGCCAGCAGCTTAGGGGGACAGGGGTGGCAGTACTTC.

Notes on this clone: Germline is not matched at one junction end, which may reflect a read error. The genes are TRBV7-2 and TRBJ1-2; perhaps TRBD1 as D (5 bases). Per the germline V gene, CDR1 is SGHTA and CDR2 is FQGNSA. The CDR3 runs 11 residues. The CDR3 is CASSLVYRTLF. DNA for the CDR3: TGTGCCAGCAGCTTAGTTTACAGGACCCTCTTC.

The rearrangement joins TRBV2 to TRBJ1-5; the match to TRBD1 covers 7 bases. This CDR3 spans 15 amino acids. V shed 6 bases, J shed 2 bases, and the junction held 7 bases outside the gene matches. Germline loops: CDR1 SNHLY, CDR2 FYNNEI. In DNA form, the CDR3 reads TGTGCCAGCAGGTTTGGACAGGTCGGCAATCAGCCCCAGCATTTT. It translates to CASRFGQVGNQPQHF.

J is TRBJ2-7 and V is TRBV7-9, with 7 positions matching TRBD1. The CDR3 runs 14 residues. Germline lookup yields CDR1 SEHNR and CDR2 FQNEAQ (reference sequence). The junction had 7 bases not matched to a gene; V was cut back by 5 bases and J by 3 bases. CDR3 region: CASSLDRALYEQYF. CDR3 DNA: TGTGCCAGCAGCCTTGACAGGGCTCTCTACGAGCAGTACTTC.

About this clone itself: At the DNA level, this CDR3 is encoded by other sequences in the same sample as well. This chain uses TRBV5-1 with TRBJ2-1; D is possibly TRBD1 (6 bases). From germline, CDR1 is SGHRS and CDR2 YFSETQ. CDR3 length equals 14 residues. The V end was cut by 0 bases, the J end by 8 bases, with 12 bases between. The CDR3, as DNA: TGCGCCAGCAGCTTGGTAGCAGGGGTCGATGAGCAGTTCTTC. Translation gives CASSLVAGVDEQFF.

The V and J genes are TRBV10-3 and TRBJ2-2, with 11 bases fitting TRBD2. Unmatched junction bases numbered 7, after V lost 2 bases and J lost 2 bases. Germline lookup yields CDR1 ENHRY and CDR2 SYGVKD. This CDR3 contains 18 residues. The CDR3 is CAISERRLAGGNTGELFF. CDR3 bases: TGTGCCATCAGTGAGCGGAGGCTAGCGGGGGGCAACACCGGGGAGCTGTTTTTT.

DNA of the CDR3: TGTGCCAGCAGTTCAGAAGGACGCCCCAGCAATCAGCCCCAGCATTTT. Translated: CASSSEGRPSNQPQHF. This chain links TRBV28 with TRBJ1-5; unclear D gene. CDR3 size: 16 residues. V lost 4 bases and J 1 base, leaving 14 bases between the germline ends. Germline V gives CDR1 MDHEN, CDR2 SYDVKM.

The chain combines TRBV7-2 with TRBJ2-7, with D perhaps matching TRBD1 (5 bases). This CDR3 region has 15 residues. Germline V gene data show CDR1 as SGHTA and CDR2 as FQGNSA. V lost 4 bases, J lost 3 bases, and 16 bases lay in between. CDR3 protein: CASSSSGQKVYEQYF. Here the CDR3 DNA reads TGTGCCAGCAGCTCAAGTGGACAAAAAGTCTACGAGCAGTACTTC. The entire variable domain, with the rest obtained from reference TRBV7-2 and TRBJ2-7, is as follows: GAGVSQSPSNKVTEKGKDVELRCDPISGHTALYWYRQSLGQGLEFLIYFQGNSAPDKSGLPSDRFSAERTGGSVSTLTIQRTQQEDSAVYLCASSSSGQKVYEQYFGPGTRLTVT.

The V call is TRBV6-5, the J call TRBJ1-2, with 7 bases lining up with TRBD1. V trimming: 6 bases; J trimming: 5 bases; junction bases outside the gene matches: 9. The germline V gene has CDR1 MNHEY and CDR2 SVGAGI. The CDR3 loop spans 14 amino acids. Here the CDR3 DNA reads TGTGCCAGCAGCCGGGGGACAGAGAAATATGGCTACACCTTC. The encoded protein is CASSRGTEKYGYTF.

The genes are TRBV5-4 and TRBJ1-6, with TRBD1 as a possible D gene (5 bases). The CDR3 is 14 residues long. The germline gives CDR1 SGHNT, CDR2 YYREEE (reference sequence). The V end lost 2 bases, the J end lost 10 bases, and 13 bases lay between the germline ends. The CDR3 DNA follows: TGTGCCAGCAGCTTCCGATCCCAGGGCTCACCCCTCCACTTT. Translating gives CASSFRSQGSPLHF.

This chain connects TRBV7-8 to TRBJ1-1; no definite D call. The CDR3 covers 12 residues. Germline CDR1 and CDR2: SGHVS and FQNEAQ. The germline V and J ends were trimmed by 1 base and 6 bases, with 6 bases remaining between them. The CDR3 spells CASSLVFAEAFF. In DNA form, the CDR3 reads TGTGCCAGCAGCTTAGTTTTCGCTGAAGCTTTCTTT.

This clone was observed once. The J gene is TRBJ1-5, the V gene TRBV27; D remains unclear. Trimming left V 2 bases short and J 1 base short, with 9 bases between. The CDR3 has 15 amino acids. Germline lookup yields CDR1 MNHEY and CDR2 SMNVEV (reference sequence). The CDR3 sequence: CASSLVASSNQPQHF. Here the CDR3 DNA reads TGTGCCAGCAGTTTAGTGGCTTCGAGCAATCAGCCCCAGCATTTT.

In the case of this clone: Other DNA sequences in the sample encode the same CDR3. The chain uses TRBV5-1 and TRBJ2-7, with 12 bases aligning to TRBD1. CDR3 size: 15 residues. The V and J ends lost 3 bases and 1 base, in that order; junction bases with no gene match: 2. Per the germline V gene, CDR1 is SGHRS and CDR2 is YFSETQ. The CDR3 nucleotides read TGCGCCAGCAGCTCGGGACAGGGGGCTTCCTACGAGCAGTACTTC. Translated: CASSSGQGASYEQYF. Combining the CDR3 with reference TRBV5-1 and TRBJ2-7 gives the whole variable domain KAGVTQTPRYLIKTRGQQVTLSCSPISGHRSVSWYQQTPGQGLQFLFEYFSETQRNKGNFPGRFSGRQFSNSRSEMNVSTLELGDSALYLCASSSGQGASYEQYFGPGTRLTVT.

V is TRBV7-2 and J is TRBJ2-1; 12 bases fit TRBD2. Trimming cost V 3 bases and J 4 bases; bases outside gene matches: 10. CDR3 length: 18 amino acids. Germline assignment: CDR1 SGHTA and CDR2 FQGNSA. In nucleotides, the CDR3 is TGTGCCAGCAGCTTCGGACTAGCGGGATCCACGTCTTACAATGAGCAGTTCTTC. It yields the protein CASSFGLAGSTSYNEQFF.

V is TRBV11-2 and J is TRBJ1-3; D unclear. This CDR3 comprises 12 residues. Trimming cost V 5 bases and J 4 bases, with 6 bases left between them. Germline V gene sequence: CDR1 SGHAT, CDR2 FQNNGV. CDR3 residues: CASSQTGNTIYF. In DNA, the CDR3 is TGTGCCAGCAGCCAGACGGGAAACACCATATATTTT.

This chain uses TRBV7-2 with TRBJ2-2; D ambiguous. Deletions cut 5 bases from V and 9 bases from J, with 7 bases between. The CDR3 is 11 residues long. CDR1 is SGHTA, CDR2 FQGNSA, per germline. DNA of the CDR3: TGTGCCAGCAGCCCCGGCTGGGAGCTGTTTTTT. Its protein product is CASSPGWELFF.

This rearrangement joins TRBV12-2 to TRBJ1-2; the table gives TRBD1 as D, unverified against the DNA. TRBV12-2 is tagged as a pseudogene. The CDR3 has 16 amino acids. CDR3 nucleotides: TGTGCAAGTCGCTTAGCGCAGGGCGGCCATAACTATGGCTACACCTTC. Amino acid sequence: CASRLAQGGHNYGYTF.

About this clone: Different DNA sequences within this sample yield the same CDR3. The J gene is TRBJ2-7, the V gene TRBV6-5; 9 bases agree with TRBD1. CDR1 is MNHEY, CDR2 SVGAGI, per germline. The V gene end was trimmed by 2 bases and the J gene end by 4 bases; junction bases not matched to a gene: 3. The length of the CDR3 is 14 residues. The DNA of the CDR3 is TGTGCCAGCAGTTACGGGACAGGGTTATACGAGCAGTACTTC. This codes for CASSYGTGLYEQYF.